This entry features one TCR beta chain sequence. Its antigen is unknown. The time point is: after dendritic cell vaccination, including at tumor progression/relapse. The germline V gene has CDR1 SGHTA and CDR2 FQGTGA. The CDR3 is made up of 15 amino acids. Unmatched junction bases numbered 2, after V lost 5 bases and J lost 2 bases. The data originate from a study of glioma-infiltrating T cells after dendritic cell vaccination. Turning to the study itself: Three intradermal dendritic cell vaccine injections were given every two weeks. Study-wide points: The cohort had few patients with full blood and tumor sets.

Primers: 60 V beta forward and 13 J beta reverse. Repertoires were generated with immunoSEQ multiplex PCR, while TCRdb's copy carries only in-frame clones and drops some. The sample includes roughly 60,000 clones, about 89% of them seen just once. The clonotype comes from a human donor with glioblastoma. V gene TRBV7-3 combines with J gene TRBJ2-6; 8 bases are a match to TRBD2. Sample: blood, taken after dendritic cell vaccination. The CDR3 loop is CASSVAGTGANVLTF. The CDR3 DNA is TGTGCCAGCAGCGTAGCGGGAACTGGGGCCAACGTCCTGACTTTC.